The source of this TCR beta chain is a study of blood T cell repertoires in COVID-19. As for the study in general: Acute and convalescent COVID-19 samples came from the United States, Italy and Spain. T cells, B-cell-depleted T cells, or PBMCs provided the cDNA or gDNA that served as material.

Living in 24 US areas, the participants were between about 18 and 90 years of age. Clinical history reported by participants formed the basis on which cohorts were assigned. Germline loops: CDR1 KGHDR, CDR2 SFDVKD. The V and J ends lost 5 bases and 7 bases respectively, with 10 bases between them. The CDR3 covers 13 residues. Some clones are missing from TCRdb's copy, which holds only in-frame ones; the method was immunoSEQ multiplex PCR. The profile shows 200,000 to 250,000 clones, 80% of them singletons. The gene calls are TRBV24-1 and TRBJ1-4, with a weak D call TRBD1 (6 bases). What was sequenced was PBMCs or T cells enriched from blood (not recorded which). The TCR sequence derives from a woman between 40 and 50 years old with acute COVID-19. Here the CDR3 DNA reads TGTGCCACCAGTGGGGGACATGGTGAAAAACTGTTTTTT. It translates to CATSGGHGEKLFF.